This T cell receptor beta chain was sequenced for a study of a mutant IDH1 vaccine in newly diagnosed glioma. On the study more broadly: Commencement of vaccination occurred 4-6 weeks following radiotherapy alone, or concurrently with temozolomide cycles. The earlier regimen, radiotherapy, temozolomide, or both, was most often both. Regarding the study as a whole: Immune responses induced by vaccination arose in roughly 95% of the patients.

Deletions cut 5 bases from V and 4 bases from J, with 6 bases between. This CDR3 is built from 11 residues. Per germline, CDR1 MNHNS and CDR2 SASEGT. Time point meaning: week 5, during vaccination. A 20-mer mutant IDH1 peptide at 300 ug was injected subcutaneously with topical imiquimod. Donors had new WHO grade 3 or 4 IDH1-mutant, ATRX-lost astrocytomas. A note on this clone: Antigen unknown.

Using immunoSEQ multiplex PCR, the repertoire was profiled, and TCRdb retains in-frame clones only, with some absent. The table lists approximately 24,000 clones, 77% of them singletons, with roughly a tenth in the top ten. The chain joins TRBV6-1 to TRBJ2-7; D not resolved. The sequence was collected from a man aged 35 to 55 with glioma. Specimen: PBMCs, collected from a glioma patient whose treatment included an IDH1 peptide vaccine. In nucleotides, the CDR3 is TGTGCCAGCAGTTTTAAATACGAGCAGTACGTC. It is translated as CASSFKYEQYV.